This entry features one T cell receptor (beta chain) sequence. Its antigen remains unknown. The sample comes from a study of T cell responses to AZD1222 COVID-19 vaccine. The study's findings and limits: Nearly half of unique spike-specific TCRs reportedly avoided B.1.351 and B.1.1.7 mutated regions.

Libraries were prepared by immunoSEQ multiplex PCR; TCRdb keeps only in-frame clonotypes and omits some of them. The sample includes about 110,000 clones, about 95% of them seen just once. Looked up from germline, CDR1 is PRHDT and CDR2 is FYEKMQ (reference sequence). The CDR3 contains 15 residues. With 0 bases removed from V and 1 base from J, the gap between germline ends came to 9 bases. This sequence originates from an adult who received the AZD1222 COVID-19 vaccine. Sequencing was performed on peripheral blood, taken 28 days after the second AZD1222 dose. The rearrangement links TRBV13 to TRBJ1-1; a weak D match, TRBD1 (5 bases). CDR3 nucleotide sequence: TGTGCCAGCAGCTTAGGCCGGGACGGGAACACTGAAGCTTTCTTT. Translation gives CASSLGRDGNTEAFF. The whole variable domain, remainder taken from reference TRBV13 and TRBJ1-1, is AAGVIQSPRHLIKEKRETATLKCYPIPRHDTVYWYQQGPGQDPQFLISFYEKMQSDKGSIPDRFSAQQFSDYHSELNMSSLELGDSALYFCASSLGRDGNTEAFFGQGTRLTVV.